Listed here are 27 T cell receptor beta chains from one sample, sequenced in a study of identical twins. TCRdb re-analysed the 5' RACE reads in MiXCR, keeping a single row per CDR3 protein. The sample carries a few hundred thousand distinct CDR3 sequences, 6.5% recorded once. The same specimen was also included in a second study, on T cells expressing NK-cell markers.

The sequenced material came from CD8+ T cells sorted from blood. These receptor sequences come from a woman aged 18-29 years in good health.

This clonotype appeared many times. CDR3 region: CASSPIGNGYTF. For the CDR3, the DNA is TGTGCCAGCAGCCCTATAGGGAACGGCTACACCTTC. The chain joins TRBV12-3 or TRBV12-4 to TRBJ1-2; D uncertain. V dropped 6 bases and J dropped 8 bases, with 13 bases sitting between them. This CDR3 region has 12 residues.

The CDR3 is CASSYISGTSVSSYNEQFF. Written as DNA, the CDR3 is TGTGCCAGCAGTTATATATCCGGGACTAGCGTCAGCTCCTACAATGAGCAGTTCTTC. The chain recombines TRBV13 with TRBJ2-1, with 10 bases matching TRBD2. Germline V gene data show CDR1 as PRHDT and CDR2 as FYEKMQ (reference sequence). The CDR3 is 19 amino acids. The V gene end was trimmed by 6 bases and the J gene end by 0 bases; junction bases not matched to a gene: 14.

CDR3 sequence (DNA): TGTGCCAGCAGTTTTGCCGGGGCAGGTAACACCATATATTTT. Its translation: CASSFAGAGNTIYF. V and J are TRBV12-3 or TRBV12-4 and TRBJ1-3; D possibly corresponds to TRBD1 (5 bases). V was cut by 3 bases and J by 7 bases, with 13 bases left in between. This CDR3 is 14 amino acids long.

This clonotype has more than one count but fewer than ten. V usage is TRBV29-1 and J usage is TRBJ1-1, with TRBD1 as a possible D gene (5 bases). Deletions cut 2 bases from V and 0 bases from J, with 10 bases between. Germline V gives CDR1 SQVTM, CDR2 ANQGSEA. The CDR3 is 14 amino acids. CDR3 bases: TGCAGCGTTGAACAGGGCATGGTGAACACTGAAGCTTTCTTT. This codes for CSVEQGMVNTEAFF.

The chain couples TRBV11-2 to TRBJ1-1, with a tentative D call TRBD1 (5 bases). The CDR3 contains 13 residues. Trimming pared 5 bases from V and 4 bases from J, leaving 11 bases between. The germline V gene has CDR1 SGHAT and CDR2 FQNNGV. As DNA, the CDR3 is TGTGCCAGCAGCATGCAGGGTCTCACTGAAGCTTTCTTT. Amino acids: CASSMQGLTEAFF. Full variable domain (outside the CDR3, taken from reference TRBV11-2 and TRBJ1-1): EAGVAQSPRYKIIEKRQSVAFWCNPISGHATLYWYQQILGQGPKLLIQFQNNGVVDDSQLPKDRFSAERLKGVDSTLKIQPAKLEDSAVYLCASSMQGLTEAFFGQGTRLTVV.

The gene calls are TRBV7-2 and TRBJ2-1; no clear D gene. Germline V gives CDR1 SGHTA, CDR2 FQGNSA. V gave up 1 base and J gave up 7 bases, with 20 bases separating them. This CDR3 is 17 amino acids long. The CDR3 sequence is CASSLGSLGVARNEQFF. DNA of the CDR3: TGTGCCAGCAGCTTAGGGTCTTTGGGTGTTGCCCGTAATGAGCAGTTCTTC.

This clonotype has just a few counts. The V call is TRBV11-3, the J call TRBJ2-7; the D is unclear. The CDR3 sequence is 15 residues long. V gave up 4 bases and J gave up 0 bases, with 13 bases separating them. Per germline, CDR1 SGHNT and CDR2 YENEEA. The CDR3 sequence: CASSSTADPSYEQYF. CDR3 DNA: TGTGCCAGCAGCTCTACCGCGGACCCCTCCTACGAGCAGTACTTC.

V usage is TRBV13 and J usage is TRBJ1-1, with D hard to call. CDR1 is PRHDT, CDR2 FYEKMQ, per germline (reference sequence). The CDR3 is 16 amino acids. Between the trimmed V and J ends, which lost 5 bases and 1 base, there was a span of 17 bases. The CDR3 reads CASSPKGRGTNTEAFF. The CDR3 DNA sequence: TGTGCCAGCAGCCCAAAGGGTAGAGGAACGAACACTGAAGCTTTCTTT.

The rearrangement joins TRBV20-1 to TRBJ2-7, with D unclear. Germline V lookup: CDR1 DFQATT, CDR2 SNEGSKA (reference sequence). The CDR3 runs 14 residues. V was shortened by 0 bases and J by 0 bases, with 9 bases between the two germline ends. CDR3 protein: CSARDSRSSYEQYF. In DNA, the CDR3 is TGCAGTGCTAGAGATAGCCGTAGCTCCTACGAGCAGTACTTC.

The chain carries TRBV5-1 and TRBJ2-3; D is undetermined. CDR3 length: 16 amino acids. The V gene lost 1 base and the J gene lost 5 bases, with 17 bases spanning the gap. CDR1 and CDR2 (germline): SGHRS, YFSETQ. CDR3 nucleotide sequence: TGCGCCAGCAGCTTGTCTCAAGGGCTTGCGCGAGATACGCAGTATTTT. Protein: CASSLSQGLARDTQYF.

This clonotype was counted only a few times. V and J are TRBV3-1 and TRBJ2-7; perhaps TRBD1 as D (5 bases). Germline loops: CDR1 LGHDT, CDR2 YNNKEL (reference sequence). The V end was cut by 0 bases, the J end by 2 bases, with 11 bases between. The CDR3 totals 15 residues. CDR3 residues: CASSQEDRSAYEQYF. CDR3 coding DNA: TGTGCCAGCAGCCAAGAAGACAGATCCGCCTACGAGCAGTACTTC.

The table lists this clonotype with a few counts. The chain has TRBV6-6 and TRBJ1-1, with D unclear. Germline CDR1 MNHNY, CDR2 SVGAGI (reference sequence). The length of the CDR3 is 11 residues. Deletions cut 7 bases from V and 0 bases from J, with 3 bases between. The CDR3: CASNLNTEAFF. CDR3 DNA: TGTGCCAGCAATTTGAACACTGAAGCTTTCTTT.

This clonotype was counted a few times. This chain uses TRBV9 with TRBJ2-2, with D perhaps matching TRBD1 (6 bases). CDR1 is SGDLS and CDR2 is YYNGEE in the germline V gene. Trimming pared 1 base from V and 5 bases from J, leaving 15 bases between. This CDR3 has 16 residues. CDR3 residues: CASSVQSGVGTGELFF. The CDR3 DNA is TGTGCCAGCAGCGTACAGTCAGGGGTTGGTACCGGGGAGCTGTTTTTT.

The chain carries TRBV7-9 and TRBJ2-3; a weak D match, TRBD1 (6 bases). This CDR3 has 15 residues. The germline V gene encodes CDR1 SEHNR and CDR2 FQNEAQ (reference sequence). The V and J ends lost 3 bases and 0 bases respectively, with 10 bases between them. The CDR3 loop reads CASSFKGDSTDTQYF. The CDR3, as DNA: TGTGCCAGCAGCTTTAAGGGGGACAGCACAGATACGCAGTATTTT.

In this sample, this clonotype turned up many times. V gene TRBV9 combines with J gene TRBJ1-2; D uncertain. Germline CDR1 SGDLS, CDR2 YYNGEE. Trimming pared 0 bases from V and 4 bases from J, leaving 10 bases between. The CDR3 covers 14 residues. The CDR3 DNA sequence: TGTGCCAGCAGCGTAGTTGACGGCTCCTATGGCTACACCTTC. Translated, it gives CASSVVDGSYGYTF.

In DNA form, the CDR3 reads TGTGCCAGCAGCTTGGAAACGGGGAACACCGGGGAGCTGTTTTTT. Residues: CASSLETGNTGELFF. The genes are TRBV5-7 and TRBJ2-2; no firm D call. TRBV5-7 is an ORF; its function is uncertain. The CDR3 is 15 amino acids. V lost 0 bases to trimming and J lost 1 base, with 7 bases between them.

This clonotype was observed many times. The V gene is TRBV2, the J gene TRBJ2-4, with D possibly TRBD1 on 5 matching bases. The germline V gene encodes CDR1 SNHLY and CDR2 FYNNEI. The CDR3 extends over 17 amino acids. V lost 0 bases, J lost 1 base, and 13 bases lay in between. This CDR3 reads CASSEATGILAKNIQYF. The CDR3 region has the DNA TGTGCCAGCAGTGAAGCAACAGGTATCCTGGCCAAAAACATTCAGTACTTC. Full variable domain (remainder filled in from reference TRBV2 and TRBJ2-4): EPEVTQTPSHQVTQMGQEVILRCVPISNHLYFYWYRQILGQKVEFLVSFYNNEISEKSEIFDDQFSVERPDGSNFTLKIRSTKLEDSAMYFCASSEATGILAKNIQYFGAGTRLSVL.

This clonotype was seen more than once but under ten times. This rearrangement joins TRBV7-9 to TRBJ1-1; 7 nucleotides line up with TRBD1. Germline CDR1 is SEHNR and CDR2 is FQNEAQ (reference sequence). This CDR3 comprises 15 residues. Trimming took 5 bases from V and 5 from J; bases not matched to a gene: 11. The CDR3 DNA is TGTGCCAGCAGCGATCTTGAGGGGGCTAGAACTGAAGCTTTCTTT. It codes for CASSDLEGARTEAFF.

This clonotype was counted many times. The rearrangement uses TRBV14 and TRBJ2-1; 9 bases align to TRBD2. In germline, CDR1 is SGHDN, CDR2 FVKESK. Trimming took 4 bases from V and 8 from J; bases not matched to a gene: 9. The CDR3 runs to 15 residues. CDR3 sequence: CASSPYAGGLDEQFF. Written as DNA, the CDR3 is TGTGCCAGCAGCCCCTATGCGGGAGGGCTCGATGAGCAGTTCTTC.

This clonotype has a handful of counts. The V gene is TRBV30, the J gene TRBJ2-7; weak D call: TRBD1 (6 bases). From germline, CDR1 is GTSNPN and CDR2 SVGIG (reference sequence). The CDR3 spans 14 residues. V dropped 5 bases and J dropped 3 bases, with 17 bases sitting between them. Here the CDR3 reads CAWGHGRGVYEQYF. CDR3 bases: TGTGCCTGGGGACACGGCAGGGGAGTCTACGAGCAGTACTTC. Full variable domain (missing parts from reference TRBV30 and TRBJ2-7): SQTIHQWPATLVQPVGSPLSLECTVEGTSNPNLYWYRQAAGRGLQLLFYSVGIGQISSEVPQNLSASRPQDRQFILSSKKLLLSDSGFYLCAWGHGRGVYEQYFGPGTRLTVT.

At least ten counts were recorded for this clonotype. The chain recombines TRBV3-1 with TRBJ2-1, with 11 positions matching TRBD2. The CDR3 loop spans 15 amino acids. Trimming cost V 4 bases and J 6 bases; bases outside gene matches: 5. The germline V gene encodes CDR1 LGHDT and CDR2 YNNKEL (reference sequence). The CDR3 is CASSLPSGGFNEQFF. DNA for the CDR3: TGTGCCAGCAGCCTTCCTAGCGGGGGGTTCAATGAGCAGTTCTTC.

This clonotype was seen more than once but under ten times. This chain connects TRBV18 to TRBJ1-2; perhaps TRBD1 as D (5 bases). Germline assignment: CDR1 KGHSH and CDR2 LQKENI. V was pared by 0 bases and J by 6 bases, with 11 bases between. The CDR3 totals 14 residues. CDR3 coding DNA: TGTGCCAGCTCACCACCGCGCAGGGTTCATGGCTACACCTTC. The encoded protein is CASSPPRRVHGYTF.

This clonotype was observed at least ten times. The CDR3 region is CAISESGGTSGSSEQFF. The CDR3 DNA reads TGTGCCATCAGTGAGTCGGGTGGGACTAGCGGGAGCAGTGAGCAGTTCTTC. The chain uses TRBV10-3 and TRBJ2-1; TRBD2 agrees at 14 bases. Germline-derived CDR1 and CDR2 are ENHRY and SYGVKD. With V trimmed by 0 bases and J by 9 bases, 7 bases remained unmatched. The CDR3 runs 17 residues.

This clonotype was counted at least ten times. The chain recombines TRBV6-4 with TRBJ2-1; TRBD1 agrees at 11 bases. The CDR3 sequence is 16 residues long. After removal of 6 bases from V and 4 bases from J, the junction contained 8 bases not matched to a gene. CDR1 is MRHNA, CDR2 SNTAGT, per germline. The CDR3 region has the DNA TGTGCCAGCAGCTCTCACGGGACAGGGGGATACAATGAGCAGTTCTTC. Its protein is CASSSHGTGGYNEQFF.

This clonotype came up a few times. The chain couples TRBV19 to TRBJ2-1; no clear D gene. This CDR3 is 14 amino acids long. The V end lost 1 base, the J end lost 7 bases, and 11 bases lay between the germline ends. The germline V gene has CDR1 LNHDA and CDR2 SQIVND (reference sequence). The CDR3 is CASSIAGRENEQFF. The CDR3 DNA sequence: TGTGCCAGTAGTATAGCGGGTAGAGAGAATGAGCAGTTCTTC.

This clonotype ranks as medium-sized. The genes are TRBV6-5 and TRBJ2-1; D remains unclear. CDR3 length: 13 amino acids. Deletions cut 2 bases from V and 0 bases from J, with 2 bases between. CDR1 and CDR2 (germline): MNHEY, SVGAGI. The DNA of the CDR3 is TGTGCCAGCAGTTACAGCTCCTACAATGAGCAGTTCTTC. This encodes CASSYSSYNEQFF.

The rearrangement uses TRBV27 and TRBJ1-2; D ambiguous. CDR1 and CDR2 (germline): MNHEY, SMNVEV (reference sequence). With 0 bases removed from V and 1 base from J, the gap between germline ends came to 9 bases. This CDR3 is 15 amino acids long. CDR3 amino acids: CASSLSVGVNYGYTF. CDR3 in DNA: TGTGCCAGCAGTTTATCCGTTGGGGTTAACTATGGCTACACCTTC.